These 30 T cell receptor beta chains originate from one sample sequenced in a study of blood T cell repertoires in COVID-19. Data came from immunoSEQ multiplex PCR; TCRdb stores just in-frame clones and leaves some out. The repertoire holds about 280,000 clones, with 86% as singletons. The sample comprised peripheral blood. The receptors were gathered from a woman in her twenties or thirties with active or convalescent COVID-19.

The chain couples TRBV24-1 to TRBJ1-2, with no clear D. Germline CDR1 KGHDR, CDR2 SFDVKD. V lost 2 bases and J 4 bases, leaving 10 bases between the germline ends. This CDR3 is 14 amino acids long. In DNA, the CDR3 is TGTGCCACCAGTGATTCCCAGGCACCCTATGGCTACACCTTC. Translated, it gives CATSDSQAPYGYTF.

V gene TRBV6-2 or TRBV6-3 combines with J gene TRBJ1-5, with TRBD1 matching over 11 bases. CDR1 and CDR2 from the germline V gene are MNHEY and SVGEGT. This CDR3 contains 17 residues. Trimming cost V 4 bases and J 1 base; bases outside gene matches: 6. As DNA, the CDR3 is TGTGCCAGCAGTTCGGACAGGGGGCGCCGGAGCAATCAGCCCCAGCATTTT. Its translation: CASSSDRGRRSNQPQHF.

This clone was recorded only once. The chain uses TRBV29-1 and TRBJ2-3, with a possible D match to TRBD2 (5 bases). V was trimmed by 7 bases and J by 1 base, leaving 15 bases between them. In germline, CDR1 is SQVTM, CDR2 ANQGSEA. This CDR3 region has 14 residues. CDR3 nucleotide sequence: TGCAGCGCCCGGCTAGCTGGGGGCACAGATACGCAGTATTTT. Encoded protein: CSARLAGGTDTQYF.

The CDR3 reads CASTLMGGTGRYGYTF. CDR3 sequence (DNA): TGTGCCAGCACCCTAATGGGAGGGACAGGTCGCTATGGCTACACCTTC. The chain uses TRBV5-5 and TRBJ1-2; 8 nucleotides align to TRBD1. With 6 bases clipped from V and 4 bases from J, the junction kept 14 bases outside the gene matches. This CDR3 spans 16 amino acids. Per germline, CDR1 SGHKS and CDR2 YYEKEE (reference sequence).

DNA of the CDR3: TGTGCCAGCAGCATTACCGGACTAGCGGGATTTCAAGAGACCCAGTACTTC. Its protein product is CASSITGLAGFQETQYF. The chain uses TRBV13 and TRBJ2-5, with 12 bases identical to TRBD2. The junction had 9 bases not matched to a gene; V was cut back by 5 bases and J by 2 bases. CDR1 is PRHDT and CDR2 is FYEKMQ in the germline V gene (reference sequence). CDR3 length equals 17 residues.

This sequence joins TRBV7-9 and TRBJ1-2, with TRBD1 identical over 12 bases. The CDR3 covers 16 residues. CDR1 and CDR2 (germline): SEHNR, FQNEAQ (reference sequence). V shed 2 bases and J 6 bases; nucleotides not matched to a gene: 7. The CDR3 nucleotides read TGTGCCAGCAGCTTAAGAGGGACAGGGGGCCTCGATGGCTACACCTTC. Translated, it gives CASSLRGTGGLDGYTF.

CDR3 region: CASSATDRSNQPQHF. The CDR3, as DNA: TGTGCCAGCAGTGCAACAGACAGGAGCAATCAGCCCCAGCATTTT. The chain carries TRBV2 and TRBJ1-5; D possibly corresponds to TRBD1 (6 bases). Germline values: CDR1 SNHLY, CDR2 FYNNEI. This CDR3 has 15 residues. V dropped 4 bases and J dropped 1 base, with 11 bases sitting between them.

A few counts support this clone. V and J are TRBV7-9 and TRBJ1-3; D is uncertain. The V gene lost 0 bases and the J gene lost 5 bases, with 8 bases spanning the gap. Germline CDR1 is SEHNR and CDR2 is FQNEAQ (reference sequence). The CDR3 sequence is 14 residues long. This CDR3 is CASSLAGVRNTIYF. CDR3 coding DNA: TGTGCCAGCAGCTTAGCGGGAGTTAGAAACACCATATATTTT.

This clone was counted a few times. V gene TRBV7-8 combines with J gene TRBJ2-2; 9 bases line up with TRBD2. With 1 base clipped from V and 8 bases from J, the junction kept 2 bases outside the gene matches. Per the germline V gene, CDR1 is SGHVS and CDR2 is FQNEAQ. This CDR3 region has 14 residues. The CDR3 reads CASSLGTSGGELFF. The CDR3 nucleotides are TGTGCCAGCAGCTTAGGAACTAGCGGGGGGGAGCTGTTTTTT.

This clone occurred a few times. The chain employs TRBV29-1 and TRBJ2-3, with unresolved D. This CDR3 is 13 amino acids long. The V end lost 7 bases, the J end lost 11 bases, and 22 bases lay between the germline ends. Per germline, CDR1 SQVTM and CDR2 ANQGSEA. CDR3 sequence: CSAKHTVAGWQYF. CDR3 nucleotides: TGCAGCGCCAAACACACGGTCGCAGGATGGCAGTATTTT.

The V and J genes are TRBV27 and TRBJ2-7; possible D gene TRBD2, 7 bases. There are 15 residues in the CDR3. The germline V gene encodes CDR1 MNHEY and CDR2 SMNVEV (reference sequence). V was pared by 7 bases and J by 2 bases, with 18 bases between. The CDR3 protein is CASKGGGRGTYEQYF. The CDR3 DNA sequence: TGTGCCAGCAAAGGGGGGGGCAGGGGAACCTACGAGCAGTACTTC.

DNA of the CDR3: TGTGCCAGCTCGGCTAGCGGGGGGGCATACAATGAGCAGTTCTTC. Amino acid sequence: CASSASGGAYNEQFF. The chain couples TRBV18 to TRBJ2-1; 12 bases are a match to TRBD2. J was trimmed by 4 bases and V by 6 bases; bases with no gene match: 4. This CDR3 contains 15 residues. Germline V lookup: CDR1 KGHSH, CDR2 LQKENI. Combining the CDR3 with reference TRBV18 and TRBJ2-1 gives the whole variable domain NAGVMQNPRHLVRRRGQEARLRCSPMKGHSHVYWYRQLPEEGLKFMVYLQKENIIDESGMPKERFSAEFPKEGPSILRIQQVVRGDSAAYFCASSASGGAYNEQFFGPGTRLTVL.

DNA for the CDR3: TGTGCCTGGCACCCTTTTTCCGGACCCCTCCACTTT. It is translated as CAWHPFSGPLHF. This sequence joins TRBV30 and TRBJ1-6; no firm D call. V shed 5 bases and J shed 12 bases, with 14 bases lying between them. The CDR3 is made up of 12 amino acids. Germline V gene lookup returns CDR1 GTSNPN and CDR2 SVGIG (reference sequence).

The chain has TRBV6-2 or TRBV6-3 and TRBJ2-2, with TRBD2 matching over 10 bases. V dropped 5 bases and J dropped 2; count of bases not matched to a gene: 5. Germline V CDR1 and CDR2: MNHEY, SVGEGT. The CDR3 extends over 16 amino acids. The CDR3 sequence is CASSIAGGPNTGELFF. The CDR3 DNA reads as TGTGCCAGCAGTATAGCGGGGGGACCAAACACCGGGGAGCTGTTTTTT.

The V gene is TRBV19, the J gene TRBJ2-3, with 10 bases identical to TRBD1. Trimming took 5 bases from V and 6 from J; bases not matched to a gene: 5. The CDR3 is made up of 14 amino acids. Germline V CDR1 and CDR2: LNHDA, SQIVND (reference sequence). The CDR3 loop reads CASSLGQGSDTQYF. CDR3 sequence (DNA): TGTGCCAGTAGTTTGGGACAGGGGAGCGATACGCAGTATTTT. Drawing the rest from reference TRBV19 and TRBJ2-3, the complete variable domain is DGGITQSPKYLFRKEGQNVTLSCEQNLNHDAMYWYRQDPGQGLRLIYYSQIVNDFQKGDIAEGYSVSREKKESFPLTVTSAQKNPTAFYLCASSLGQGSDTQYFGPGTRLTVL.

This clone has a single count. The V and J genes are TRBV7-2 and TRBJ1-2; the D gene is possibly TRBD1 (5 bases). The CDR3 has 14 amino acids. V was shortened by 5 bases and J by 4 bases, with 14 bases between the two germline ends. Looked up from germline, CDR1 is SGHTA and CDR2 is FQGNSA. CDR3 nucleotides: TGTGCCAGCAGCGACCAGGGAGGGGTCTATGGCTACACCTTC. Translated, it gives CASSDQGGVYGYTF.

The CDR3, as DNA: TGCAGCGGTTATTATGGCTACACCTTC. Translation: CSGYYGYTF. V is TRBV20-1 and J is TRBJ1-2; the D is unclear. Germline-derived CDR1 and CDR2 are DFQATT and SNEGSKA (reference sequence). The CDR3 has 9 amino acids.

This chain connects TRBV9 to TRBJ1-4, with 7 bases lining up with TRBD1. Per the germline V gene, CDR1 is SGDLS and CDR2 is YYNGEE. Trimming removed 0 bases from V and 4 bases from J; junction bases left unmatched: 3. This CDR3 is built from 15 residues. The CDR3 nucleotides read TGTGCCAGCAGCGTAGACAGACAGGGTAATGAAAAACTGTTTTTT. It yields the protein CASSVDRQGNEKLFF.

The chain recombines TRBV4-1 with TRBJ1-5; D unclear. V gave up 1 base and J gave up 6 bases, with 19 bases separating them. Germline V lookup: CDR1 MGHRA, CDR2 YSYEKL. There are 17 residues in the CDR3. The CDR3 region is CASSQVRWAGYPQPQHF. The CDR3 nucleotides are TGCGCCAGCAGCCAAGTCCGATGGGCGGGATACCCTCAGCCCCAGCATTTT.

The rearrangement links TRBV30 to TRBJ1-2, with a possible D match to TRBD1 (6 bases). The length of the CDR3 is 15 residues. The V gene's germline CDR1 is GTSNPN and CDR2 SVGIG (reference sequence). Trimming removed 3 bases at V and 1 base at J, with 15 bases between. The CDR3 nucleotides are TGTGCCTGGAGGGCAGGGGTTCTTTTTAACTATGGCTACACCTTC. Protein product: CAWRAGVLFNYGYTF.

For the CDR3, the DNA is TGTGCCAGCAGCCCGGGACAGGGGGTAGCAACTAATGAAAAACTGTTTTTT. It specifies CASSPGQGVATNEKLFF. This chain uses TRBV5-8 with TRBJ1-4; TRBD1 matches at 11 bases. Germline V gives CDR1 SGHTS, CDR2 YDEGEE. V lost 4 bases, J lost 0 bases, and 5 bases stayed unmatched. The CDR3 spans 17 residues. The full variable domain, with the rest looked up from reference TRBV5-8 and TRBJ1-4, is EAGVTQSPTHLIKTRGQQATLRCSPISGHTSVYWYQQALGLGLQFLLWYDEGEERNRGNFPPRFSGRQFPNYSSELNVNALELEDSALYLCASSPGQGVATNEKLFFGSGTQLSVL.

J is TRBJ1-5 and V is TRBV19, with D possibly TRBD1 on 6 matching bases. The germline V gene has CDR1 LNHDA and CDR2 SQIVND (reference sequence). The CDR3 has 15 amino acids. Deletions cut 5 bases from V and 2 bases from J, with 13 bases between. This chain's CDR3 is CASSPHSGGNQPQHF. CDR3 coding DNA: TGTGCCAGTAGTCCCCATTCAGGGGGCAATCAGCCCCAGCATTTT.

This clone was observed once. The CDR3 reads CAISPGLDKSDTQYF. CDR3 DNA: TGTGCCATCAGCCCGGGACTAGACAAATCAGATACGCAGTATTTT. The chain employs TRBV10-3 and TRBJ2-3, with TRBD2 identical over 8 bases. Germline V gene lookup returns CDR1 ENHRY and CDR2 SYGVKD. CDR3 size: 15 residues. The junction had 9 bases not matched to a gene; V was cut back by 6 bases and J by 4 bases.

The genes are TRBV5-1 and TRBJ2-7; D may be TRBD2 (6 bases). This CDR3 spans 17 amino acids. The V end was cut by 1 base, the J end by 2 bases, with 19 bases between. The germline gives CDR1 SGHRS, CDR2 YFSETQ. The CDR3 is CASSLTFGAGNTYEQYF. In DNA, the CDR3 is TGCGCCAGCAGCTTGACCTTTGGTGCGGGGAACACCTACGAGCAGTACTTC.

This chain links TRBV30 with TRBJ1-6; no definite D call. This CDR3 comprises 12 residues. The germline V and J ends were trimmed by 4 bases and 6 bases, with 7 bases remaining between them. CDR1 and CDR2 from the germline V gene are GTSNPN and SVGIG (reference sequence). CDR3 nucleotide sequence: TGTGCCTGGATGAGTAGTAATTCACCCCTCCACTTT. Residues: CAWMSSNSPLHF.

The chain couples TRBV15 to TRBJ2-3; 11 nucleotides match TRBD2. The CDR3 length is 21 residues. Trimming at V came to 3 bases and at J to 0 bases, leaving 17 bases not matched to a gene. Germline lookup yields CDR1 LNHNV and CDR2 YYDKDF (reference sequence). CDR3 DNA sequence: TGTGCCACCAGCAGTGTTAAAGGAAGACTAGCGGGACCCTTGAGCACAGATACGCAGTATTTT. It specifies CATSSVKGRLAGPLSTDTQYF.

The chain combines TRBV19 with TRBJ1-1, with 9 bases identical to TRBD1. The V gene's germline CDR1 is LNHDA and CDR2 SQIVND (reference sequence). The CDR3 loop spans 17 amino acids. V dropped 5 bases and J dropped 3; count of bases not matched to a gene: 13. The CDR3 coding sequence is TGTGCCAGTAGTTTGCCAAGGGACAGGGTGGGGGACACTGAAGCTTTCTTT. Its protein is CASSLPRDRVGDTEAFF.

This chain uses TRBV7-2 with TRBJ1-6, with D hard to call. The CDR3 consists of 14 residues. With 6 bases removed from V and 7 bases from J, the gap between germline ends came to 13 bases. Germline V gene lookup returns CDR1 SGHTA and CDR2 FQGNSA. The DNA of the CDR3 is TGTGCCAGCAGGGTATATGGTAGCAATTCACCCCTCCACTTT. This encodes CASRVYGSNSPLHF.

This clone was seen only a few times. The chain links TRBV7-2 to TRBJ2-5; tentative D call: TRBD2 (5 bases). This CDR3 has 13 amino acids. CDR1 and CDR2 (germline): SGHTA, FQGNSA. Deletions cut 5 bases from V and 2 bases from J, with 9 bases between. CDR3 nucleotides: TGTGCCAGCAGCCAGAGGACTCAAGAGACCCAGTACTTC. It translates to CASSQRTQETQYF. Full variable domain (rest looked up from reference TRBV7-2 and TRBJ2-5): GAGVSQSPSNKVTEKGKDVELRCDPISGHTALYWYRQSLGQGLEFLIYFQGNSAPDKSGLPSDRFSAERTGGSVSTLTIQRTQQEDSAVYLCASSQRTQETQYFGPGTRLLVL.

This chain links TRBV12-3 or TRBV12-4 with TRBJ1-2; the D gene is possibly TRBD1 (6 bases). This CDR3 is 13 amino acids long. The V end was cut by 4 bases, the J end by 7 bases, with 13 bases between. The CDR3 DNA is TGTGCCAGCAGTTCCCGACAGGCTCTTGGCTACACCTTC. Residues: CASSSRQALGYTF.